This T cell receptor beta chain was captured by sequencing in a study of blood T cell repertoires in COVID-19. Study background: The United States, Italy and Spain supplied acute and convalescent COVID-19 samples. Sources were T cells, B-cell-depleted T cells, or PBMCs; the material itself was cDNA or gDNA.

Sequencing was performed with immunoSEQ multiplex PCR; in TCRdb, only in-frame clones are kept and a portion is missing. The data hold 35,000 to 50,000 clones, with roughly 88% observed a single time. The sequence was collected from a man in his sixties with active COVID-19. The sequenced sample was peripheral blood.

The CDR3 coding sequence is TGTGCCAGCAGCTTAGACAGGGACGTGGCCCCTTACCTCCACTTT. Its protein is CASSLDRDVAPYLHF. This chain connects TRBV7-9 to TRBJ1-6, with D perhaps matching TRBD1 (6 bases). Germline values: CDR1 SEHNR, CDR2 FQNEAQ (reference sequence). V dropped 1 base and J dropped 15 bases, with 19 bases sitting between them. The length of the CDR3 is 15 residues.